Listed below are T cell receptor beta chains from one sample, sequenced in a study of post-analysis software for immune sequencing data. TCRdb processed the PCR reads anew with MiXCR; each CDR3 protein has one entry. The data contain about 570,000 distinct CDR3 sequences, less than 40% of them singletons. Specimen: blood. The receptor set was obtained from a girl under 18 with multiple sclerosis. The CDR3 runs from the conserved cysteine through the conserved F or W. The order of the fields is V gene, CDR3 length, CDR3 protein.

>TRBV4-1|15
CASSQTIVGNEKLFF
>TRBV5-1|15
CASSPGSNMNTEAFF
>TRBV10-3|16
CATSLDTLYANYGYTF
>TRBV6-5|16
CASSYRTGTGDSPLHF
>TRBV6-6|14
CASGRLDSTDTQYF
>TRBV7-2|14
CASSLGQADYGYTF
>TRBV20-1|16
CSARAPPGAIIYEQYF
>TRBV5-1|12
CASSPGADTQYF
>TRBV12-3/TRBV12-4|15
CASSRDRGLDEKLFF
>TRBV5-1|14
CASSHRDTSYEQYF
>TRBV4-1|15
CASSQEVTGLTEAFF
>TRBV5-6|16
CASSDGTGYSNQPQHF
>TRBV29-1|11
CSVLALDTQYF
>TRBV10-3|16
CAISESAGMGQETQYF
>TRBV6-1|10
CASVGDEQFF
>TRBV3-1|18
CASSHLGTSGGEYNEQFF
>TRBV20-1|15
CSAPHTGDSNQPQHF
>TRBV6-6|17
CASSYIPGMGMGETQYF
>TRBV7-3|15
CAGSPIGGGTDTQYF
>TRBV6-1|18
CASSAQFRDRGLGETQYF
>TRBV5-1|14
CASSPPGTQGTQYF
>TRBV5-1|16
CASSPGLGQNNQPQHF
>TRBV20-1|15
CSATGTDPTNEKLFF
>TRBV20-1|10
CSVEVYEQFF
>TRBV9|15
CASSVALGLNYEQYF
>TRBV6-5|15
CASSRTRTVNYGYTF
>TRBV18|15
CASSPGTATNEKLFF
>TRBV12-3/TRBV12-4|12
CASRQPNSPLHF
>TRBV7-6|18
CASSPWLAVTGSYNEQFF
>TRBV10-3|15
CAISENRGSYNEQFF
>TRBV20-1|15
CSARDRDLPFYGYTF
>TRBV6-1|16
CASSGVEGNGPETQYF
>TRBV29-1|10
CSAEEVGYTF
>TRBV20-1|15
CSAGTSGPYTDTQYF
>TRBV20-1|12
CSNRGLQETQYF
>TRBV12-5|14
CASGPVIGSYGYTF
>TRBV5-1|14
CASSLVPPNTEAFF
>TRBV15|15
CATSRDFNSNQPQHF
>TRBV6-5|13
CASAGLGFYEQYF
>TRBV20-1|15
CSARGRGSVNTEAFF
>TRBV7-8|15
CASSLVRGSPYEQYF
>TRBV20-1|15
CSAGTGRSYNSPLHF
>TRBV2|16
CASSGRRQGASYGYTF
>TRBV3-1|16
CASSLVIGPEGGTQYF
>TRBV29-1|11
CSVEGNEKLFF
>TRBV20-1|15
CSARPWKGDTDTQYF
>TRBV24-1|16
CATSDRTSGVTDTQYF
>TRBV29-1|15
CSAPVGDPGANVLTF
>TRBV2|17
CASSSPSGGASTDTQYF
>TRBV7-9|12
CASSPDADTQYF
>TRBV28|14
CASSHRGGVYEQYF
>TRBV12-3/TRBV12-4|18
CTSSYRQGAFSGANVLTF
>TRBV7-9|16
CASSLDQGPAKEKLFF
>TRBV10-3|15
CAISVPGSSTDTQYF
>TRBV3-1|14
CASSSDRNSYEQYF
>TRBV6-2/TRBV6-3|14
CASSGTNSYNEQYF
>TRBV7-2|14
CASSRWDSNNEQFF
>TRBV20-1|16
CSASRDRGKARYGYTF